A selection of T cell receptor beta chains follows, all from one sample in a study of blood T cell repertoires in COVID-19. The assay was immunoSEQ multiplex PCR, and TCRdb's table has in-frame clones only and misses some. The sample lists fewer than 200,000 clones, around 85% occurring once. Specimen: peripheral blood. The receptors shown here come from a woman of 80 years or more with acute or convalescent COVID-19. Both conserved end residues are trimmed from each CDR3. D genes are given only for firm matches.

cdr3_aa: AISDRGMNTEAF
v_call: TRBV10-3
cdr3_length: 12
j_call: TRBJ1-1
d_call: -

cdr3_aa: ASSTQGMNTEAF
v_call: TRBV19
cdr3_length: 12
j_call: TRBJ1-1
d_call: -

cdr3_aa: ASKDRAYEQY
v_call: TRBV6-5
cdr3_length: 10
j_call: TRBJ2-7
d_call: TRBD1

cdr3_aa: ASSISRSGNTIY
v_call: TRBV19
cdr3_length: 12
j_call: TRBJ1-3
d_call: -

cdr3_aa: ASSLQGGQPQH
v_call: TRBV6-5
cdr3_length: 11
j_call: TRBJ1-5
d_call: -

cdr3_aa: ASSQEGETRRTSSYNSPLH
v_call: TRBV3-1/TRBV3-2
cdr3_length: 19
j_call: TRBJ1-6
d_call: -

cdr3_aa: AWGGLAGKRNEQF
v_call: TRBV30
cdr3_length: 13
j_call: TRBJ2-1
d_call: TRBD2

cdr3_aa: ASSPTRSSYNEQF
v_call: TRBV7-9
cdr3_length: 13
j_call: TRBJ2-1
d_call: -

cdr3_aa: ASSQVHVLGEQY
v_call: TRBV3-1/TRBV3-2
cdr3_length: 12
j_call: TRBJ2-7
d_call: -

cdr3_aa: ASSLTAAGDHGYT
v_call: TRBV5-6
cdr3_length: 13
j_call: TRBJ1-2
d_call: -

cdr3_aa: ASSPGINQPQH
v_call: TRBV11-2
cdr3_length: 11
j_call: TRBJ1-5
d_call: -

cdr3_aa: ASSPDRGVGTGELF
v_call: TRBV18
cdr3_length: 14
j_call: TRBJ2-2
d_call: TRBD1

cdr3_aa: ASSYTGARGYT
v_call: TRBV5-4
cdr3_length: 11
j_call: TRBJ1-2
d_call: TRBD1

cdr3_aa: ASSRTSGGAATGELF
v_call: TRBV10-1
cdr3_length: 15
j_call: TRBJ2-2
d_call: TRBD2

cdr3_aa: ASSSQGAGNSGANVLT
v_call: TRBV5-1
cdr3_length: 16
j_call: TRBJ2-6
d_call: TRBD1

cdr3_aa: ASRLRGASNQPQH
v_call: TRBV6-5
cdr3_length: 13
j_call: TRBJ1-5
d_call: TRBD1

cdr3_aa: ASSLVQGPLNTEAF
v_call: TRBV5-5
cdr3_length: 14
j_call: TRBJ1-1
d_call: -

cdr3_aa: ASSDSTGFYGYT
v_call: TRBV10-2
cdr3_length: 12
j_call: TRBJ1-2
d_call: -